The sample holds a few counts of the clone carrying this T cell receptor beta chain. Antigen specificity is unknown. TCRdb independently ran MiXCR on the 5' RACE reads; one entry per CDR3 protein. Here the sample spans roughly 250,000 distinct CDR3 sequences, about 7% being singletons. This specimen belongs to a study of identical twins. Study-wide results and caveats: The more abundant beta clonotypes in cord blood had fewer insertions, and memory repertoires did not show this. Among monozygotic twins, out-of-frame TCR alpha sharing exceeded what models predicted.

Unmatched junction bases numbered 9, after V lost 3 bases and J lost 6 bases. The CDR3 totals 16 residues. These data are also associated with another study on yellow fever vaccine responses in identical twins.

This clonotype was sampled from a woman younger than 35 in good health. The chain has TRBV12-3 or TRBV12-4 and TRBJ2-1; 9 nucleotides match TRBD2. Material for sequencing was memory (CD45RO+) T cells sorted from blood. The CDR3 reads CASSFMGSGGGNEQFF. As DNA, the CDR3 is TGTGCCAGCAGTTTTATGGGTAGCGGGGGTGGCAATGAGCAGTTCTTC.